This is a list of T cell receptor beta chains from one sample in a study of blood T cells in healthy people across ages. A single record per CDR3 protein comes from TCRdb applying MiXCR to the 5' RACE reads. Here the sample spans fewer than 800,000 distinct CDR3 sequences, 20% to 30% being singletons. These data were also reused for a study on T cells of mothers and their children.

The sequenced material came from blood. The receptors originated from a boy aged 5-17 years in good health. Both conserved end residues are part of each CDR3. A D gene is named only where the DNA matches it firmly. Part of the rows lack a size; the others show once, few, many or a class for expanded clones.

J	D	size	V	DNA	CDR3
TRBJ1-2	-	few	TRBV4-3	TGCGCCAGCAGCCAAGATCGGGGCGGGGGCGGAGGCTACACCTTC	CASSQDRGGGGGYTF
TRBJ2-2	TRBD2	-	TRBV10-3	TGTGCCATCACCGGACTAGCGGGAGTGACAGGGGAGCTGTTTTTT	CAITGLAGVTGELFF
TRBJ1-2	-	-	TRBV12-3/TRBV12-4	TGTGCCAGCAGCCAAGATTCGGGCGGAGGCTACACCTTC	CASSQDSGGGYTF
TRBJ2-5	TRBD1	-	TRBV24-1	TGTGCCACCAGTGTCACAGGGGGCGGGGTAGAGACCCAGTACTTC	CATSVTGGGVETQYF
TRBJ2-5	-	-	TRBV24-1	TGTGCCACCAGTGATTTGAGTCTGGGGAACCAAGAGACCCAGTACTTC	CATSDLSLGNQETQYF
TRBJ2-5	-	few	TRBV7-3	TGTGCCAGCAGCTCAAACGTCCCGAAAGGGACCCAGTACTTC	CASSSNVPKGTQYF
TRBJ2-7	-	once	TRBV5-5	TGTGCCAGCAGCGTTCAGTGGGCCTCAGGCACCCACGAGCAGTACTTC	CASSVQWASGTHEQYF
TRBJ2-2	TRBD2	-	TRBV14	TGTGCCAGCAGCCAAGAAGCGGGGGCCGACACCGGGGAGCTGTTTTTT	CASSQEAGADTGELFF
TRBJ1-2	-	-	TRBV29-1	TGCAGCGTTGTGCCCCTTCGACAGGCTTATGGCTACACCTTC	CSVVPLRQAYGYTF
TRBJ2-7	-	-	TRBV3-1	TGTGCCAGCAGTCGACTAGGGGACGAGCAGTACTTC	CASSRLGDEQYF
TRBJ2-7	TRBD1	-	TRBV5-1	TGCGCCAGCAGCTTAAAAGGACAGGGGGCGGCCGACGAGCAGTACTTC	CASSLKGQGAADEQYF
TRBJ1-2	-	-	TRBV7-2	TGTGCCAGCAGCTCGCCGTTGGACAGAGACTATGGCTACACCTTC	CASSSPLDRDYGYTF
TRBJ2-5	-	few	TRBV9	TGTGCCAGCAGCGCGCGGGTCTGGAACCAAGAGACCCAGTACTTC	CASSARVWNQETQYF
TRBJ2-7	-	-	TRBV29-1	TGCAGCGTTGGTCCCTCGTATCCGAGCCCGCAGTACTTC	CSVGPSYPSPQYF
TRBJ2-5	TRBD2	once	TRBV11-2	TGTGCCGGCAGCGTATGGGGACTAGCGGGAGAGCAAGAGACCCAGTACTTC	CAGSVWGLAGEQETQYF
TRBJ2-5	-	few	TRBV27	TGTGCCAGCAGTCCCGGGTCATTGGGAGAGACCCAGTACTTC	CASSPGSLGETQYF
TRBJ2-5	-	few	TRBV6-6	TGTGCCAGCAGATTGTACCAAGAGACCCAGTACTTC	CASRLYQETQYF
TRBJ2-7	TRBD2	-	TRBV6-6	TGTGCCAGCAGTTACCATCTTGGACTAGAATCCTACGAGCAGTACTTC	CASSYHLGLESYEQYF
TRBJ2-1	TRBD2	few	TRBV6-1	TGTGCCAGCAGCGGGAATCTAGCGGGAGAGCAGTTCTTC	CASSGNLAGEQFF
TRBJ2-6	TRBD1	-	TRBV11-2	TGTGCCAGCAGCTTTACAGGGGCGGCTGGGGCCAACGTCCTGACTTTC	CASSFTGAAGANVLTF
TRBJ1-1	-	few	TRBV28	TGTGCCAGCAGTCAAGGACGGCTGAACACTGAAGCTTTCTTT	CASSQGRLNTEAFF
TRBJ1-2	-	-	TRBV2	TGTGCCAGCAGTGAAGGCGCAGGGACTAACTATGGCTACACCTTC	CASSEGAGTNYGYTF
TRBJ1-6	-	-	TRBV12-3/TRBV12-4	TGTGCCAGCAGACTGAGGGCAGCCATGGGGTCCTATAATTCACCCCTCCACTTT	CASRLRAAMGSYNSPLHF
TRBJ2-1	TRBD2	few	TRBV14	TGTGCCAGCAGCCCACTGGAGACTAGCGGGAGGAATGAGCAGTTCTTC	CASSPLETSGRNEQFF
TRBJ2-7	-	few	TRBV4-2	TGTGCCAGCAGCCAAGAGGCCAGGACTACAACCTACGAGCAGTACTTC	CASSQEARTTTYEQYF
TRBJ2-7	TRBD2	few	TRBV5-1	TGCGCCACCAGAGCTAGCGGGAGTGGAGACGAGCAGTACTTC	CATRASGSGDEQYF
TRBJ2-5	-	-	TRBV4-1	TGCGCCAGCAGCCCCCTAGATAGCAGGGGAGGAAAGTTCTTC	CASSPLDSRGGKFF
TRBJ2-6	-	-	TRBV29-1	TGCAGCGTTAGACAAGAAAAAGTCTCTGGGGCCAACGTCCTGACTTTC	CSVRQEKVSGANVLTF
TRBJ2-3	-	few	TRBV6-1	TGTGCCAGCAGTGTCCCGATGGTGGCGGATACGCAGTATTTT	CASSVPMVADTQYF
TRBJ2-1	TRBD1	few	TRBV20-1	TGCAGTGCTAGAGCTTACAGGGGGGCTGATAATGAGCAGTTCTTC	CSARAYRGADNEQFF
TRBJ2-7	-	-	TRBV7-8	TGTGCCAGCAGCCAACAACAGATAAGCTACGAGCAGTACTTC	CASSQQQISYEQYF
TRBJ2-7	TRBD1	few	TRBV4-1	TGCGCCAGCAGCCAACGGGACAGGGCCTACGAGCAGTACTTC	CASSQRDRAYEQYF
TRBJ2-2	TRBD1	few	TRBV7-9	TGTGCCAGCAGCTTACAGGGGGACACCGGGGAGCTGTTTTTT	CASSLQGDTGELFF
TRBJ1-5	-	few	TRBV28	TGCGCCAGCAGCTTGGGGGGGGTCCAGCCCCAGCATTTT	CASSLGGVQPQHF
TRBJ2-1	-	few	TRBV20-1	TGCAGTGCTAGATCATCGGAGGGCGGGGCGGACAATGAGCAGTTCTTC	CSARSSEGGADNEQFF
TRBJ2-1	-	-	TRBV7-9	TGTGCCAGCAGCTTTGGACAGTTTAATGAGCAGTTCTTC	CASSFGQFNEQFF